The clone carrying this T cell receptor (beta chain) has a single count. The data were obtained in a study of blood T cell repertoires in COVID-19. In the study overall: Samples taken during acute and convalescent COVID-19 were collected in the United States, Italy and Spain. From T cells, B-cell-depleted T cells, or PBMCs came the material, which was cDNA or gDNA.

Original processing methods: The authors estimated nucleated cell counts from reference gene primer amplification. The method was immunoSEQ multiplex PCR; TCRdb's version includes in-frame clones alone and lacks a portion of them. From that table come the V and J calls and clone size; the DNA was used to work out D and trimming. The profile covers hundreds of thousands of clones, with approximately 83% appearing a single time and 7.5% to 10% taken by the ten largest. Germline lookup yields CDR1 MGHRA and CDR2 YSYEKL. The germline V and J ends were trimmed by 1 base and 0 bases, with 9 bases remaining between them. There are 15 residues in the CDR3.

The sample was peripheral blood. This sequence was found in a man of 80 years or more with acute or convalescent COVID-19. The V and J genes are TRBV4-1 and TRBJ1-2, with D perhaps TRBD1 (6 bases). The CDR3 loop reads CASSQAGATNYGYTF. The CDR3 nucleotides are TGCGCCAGCAGCCAAGCAGGGGCTACTAACTATGGCTACACCTTC.